Shown below are 17 T cell receptor beta chains from a single sample sequenced in a study of control samples from healthy donors and cancer patients. This table comes from immunoSEQ multiplex PCR, and its TCRdb copy is limited to in-frame clones, with some not included. The sample contains roughly 170,000 clones, 88% of which appear only once. The sequenced sample consisted of blood. The receptors here all came from a woman aged 25 to 39 in good health.

The chain employs TRBV27 and TRBJ2-7; 9 nucleotides agree with TRBD2. V trimming: 4 bases; J trimming: 6 bases; junction bases outside the gene matches: 16. The length of the CDR3 is 17 residues. Germline V gives CDR1 MNHEY, CDR2 SMNVEV (reference sequence). CDR3 DNA: TGTGCCAGCAGTTCAACTAAACTTACCGGGACTAGCATCGAGCAGTACTTC. Its protein product is CASSSTKLTGTSIEQYF.

This chain uses TRBV5-6 with TRBJ2-2; no definite D call. Germline CDR1 reads SGHDT; CDR2 reads YYEEEE. The CDR3 is 11 amino acids. The ends were cut back, 3 bases at V and 7 bases at J, with 4 bases in the middle. CDR3 DNA: TGTGCCAGCAGCTGGGACGGGGAGCTGTTTTTT. Translated: CASSWDGELFF.

V usage is TRBV5-6 and J usage is TRBJ2-7; 7 nucleotides align to TRBD2. Germline V lookup: CDR1 SGHDT, CDR2 YYEEEE. V was clipped by 4 bases and J by 2 bases; unmatched bases: 9. This CDR3 is built from 15 residues. The CDR3 here is CASSAGLDSTYEQYF. The CDR3, as DNA: TGTGCCAGCAGCGCTGGACTAGATTCAACCTACGAGCAGTACTTC.

The chain carries TRBV5-8 and TRBJ2-7, with 8 bases that match TRBD1. This CDR3 spans 16 amino acids. J lost 3 bases, V lost 3 bases, and 11 bases had no gene match. Germline lookup yields CDR1 SGHTS and CDR2 YDEGEE. This CDR3 reads CASSWPGTGVGYEQYF. The CDR3 DNA is TGTGCCAGCAGCTGGCCCGGGACAGGAGTGGGCTACGAGCAGTACTTC.

The V call is TRBV29-1, the J call TRBJ2-3; 7 bases are a match to TRBD1. After removal of 6 bases from V and 8 bases from J, the junction contained 8 bases not matched to a gene. This CDR3 spans 12 amino acids. Germline V gene lookup returns CDR1 SQVTM and CDR2 ANQGSEA. CDR3 sequence reads: CSVLTGIGTQYF. The CDR3 DNA reads as TGCAGCGTGCTGACAGGGATCGGTACGCAGTATTTT.

DNA of the CDR3: TGCAGCGCCGTGGACAGGGTGGCTCACACTGAAGCTTTCTTT. Translating gives CSAVDRVAHTEAFF. The V and J genes are TRBV29-1 and TRBJ1-1; 8 bases map to TRBD1. This CDR3 is 14 amino acids long. V shed 7 bases and J 3 bases; nucleotides not matched to a gene: 10. CDR1 and CDR2 (germline): SQVTM, ANQGSEA.

The J gene is TRBJ2-1, the V gene TRBV7-9; TRBD1 matches at 12 bases. The V gene's germline CDR1 is SEHNR and CDR2 FQNEAQ (reference sequence). The length of the CDR3 is 16 residues. The trim removed 5 bases at V and 10 bases at J, leaving 12 bases unmatched. The CDR3 nucleotides are TGTGCCAGCAGCGAAAGACCGGGACAGGGGGCCGGCGAGCAGTTCTTC. Protein sequence: CASSERPGQGAGEQFF. Full variable domain (outside the CDR3, taken from reference TRBV7-9 and TRBJ2-1): DTGVSQNPRHKITKRGQNVTFRCDPISEHNRLYWYRQTLGQGPEFLTYFQNEAQLEKSRLLSDRFSAERPKGSFSTLEIQRTEQGDSAMYLCASSERPGQGAGEQFFGPGTRLTVL.

The J gene is TRBJ2-7, the V gene TRBV11-2, with 9 bases that match TRBD2. From germline, CDR1 is SGHAT and CDR2 FQNNGV. This CDR3 contains 15 residues. Trimming at V came to 6 bases and at J to 0 bases, leaving 6 bases not matched to a gene. CDR3 nucleotide sequence: TGTGCCAGCAGAGGACTAGCGCTAAGCTCCTACGAGCAGTACTTC. This gives the protein CASRGLALSSYEQYF.

The chain is built from TRBV4-2 and TRBJ2-7; 7 bases are a match to TRBD2. V lost 1 base to trimming and J lost 2 bases; unmatched junction nucleotides: 5. Germline lookup yields CDR1 LGHNA and CDR2 YNFKEQ. The CDR3 has 15 residues. The CDR3 nucleotides are TGTGCCAGCAGCCAAGTTGGCGGGAGTGCCTACGAGCAGTACTTC. This sequence encodes CASSQVGGSAYEQYF.

CDR3 sequence (DNA): TGTGCCAGCAGTTACTACACCTCTAACTATGGCTACACCTTC. Encoded protein: CASSYYTSNYGYTF. This chain links TRBV6-6 with TRBJ1-2; the D is unclear. V was cut by 1 base and J by 0 bases, with 6 bases left in between. The CDR3 totals 14 residues. Germline loops: CDR1 MNHNY, CDR2 SVGAGI (reference sequence).

J is TRBJ1-2 and V is TRBV5-6; the D gene is possibly TRBD1 (5 bases). V was pared by 0 bases and J by 6 bases, with 9 bases between. Germline values: CDR1 SGHDT, CDR2 YYEEEE. CDR3 length: 13 amino acids. CDR3 DNA: TGTGCCAGCAGCTTGGATCGGGGGGATGGCTACACCTTC. This translates into CASSLDRGDGYTF.

This clone was seen a handful of times. V is TRBV19 and J is TRBJ1-6; D perhaps matches TRBD1 (6 bases). Germline V gene data show CDR1 as LNHDA and CDR2 as SQIVND (reference sequence). The CDR3 totals 14 residues. Trimming removed 7 bases at V and 5 bases at J, with 12 bases between. CDR3 loop: CASTRDTHNSPLHF. CDR3 sequence (DNA): TGTGCCAGTACCCGGGACACCCATAATTCACCCCTCCACTTT.

As to this clone: Distinct nucleotide sequences in the sample also encode this CDR3. The rearrangement links TRBV7-8 to TRBJ1-6; D possibly corresponds to TRBD1 (6 bases). The germline gives CDR1 SGHVS, CDR2 FQNEAQ. V lost 3 bases and J 5 bases, leaving 11 bases between the germline ends. The CDR3 is 15 residues long. The CDR3: CASSFETGDNSPLHF. CDR3 DNA: TGTGCCAGCAGCTTTGAGACAGGAGATAATTCACCCCTCCACTTT.

This clone was seen once. The genes are TRBV7-8 and TRBJ2-5; possibly TRBD2 for D (5 bases). Germline V gene lookup returns CDR1 SGHVS and CDR2 FQNEAQ. Trimming pared 3 bases from V and 5 bases from J, leaving 10 bases between. This CDR3 has 13 residues. The CDR3 loop is CASSFPPGETQYF. In DNA, the CDR3 is TGTGCCAGCAGCTTCCCCCCGGGGGAGACCCAGTACTTC.

The chain links TRBV18 to TRBJ2-1; D unclear. Germline V gene lookup returns CDR1 KGHSH and CDR2 LQKENI. The V and J ends lost 5 bases and 5 bases respectively, with 10 bases between them. The CDR3 sequence is 13 residues long. For the CDR3, the DNA is TGTGCCAGCTCAGGTTACAATGACAATGAGCAGTTCTTC. Protein: CASSGYNDNEQFF.

This chain links TRBV7-8 with TRBJ1-2; D is unclear. There are 13 residues in the CDR3. V was clipped by 3 bases and J by 5 bases, with 10 bases between them. Germline V CDR1 and CDR2: SGHVS, FQNEAQ. CDR3 sequence reads: CASSFSSTYGYTF. Here the CDR3 DNA reads TGTGCCAGCAGCTTCTCCTCGACATATGGCTACACCTTC.

The chain joins TRBV19 to TRBJ1-1; the D is unclear. The CDR3 has 13 residues. CDR1 and CDR2 from the germline V gene are LNHDA and SQIVND (reference sequence). The V end was cut by 6 bases, the J end by 0 bases, with 8 bases between. For the CDR3, the DNA is TGTGCCAGTAGCAGTCATCTGAACACTGAAGCTTTCTTT. Translation: CASSSHLNTEAFF.